The 20 T cell receptor beta chains presented below share a single source sample, sequenced in a study of blood T cells in healthy people across ages. Alongside a J-beta primer mix, a sample-barcoded 5' primer served in a second PCR lasting roughly 6 to 12 cycles. TCRdb recomputed calls from the 5' RACE reads with MiXCR, one row per CDR3 protein. This sample has 1.2 million to 1.5 million distinct CDR3 sequences, with around 59% found just once. Sequencing was performed on blood. The source of these receptors is a man between 18 and 35 years old in good health.

This chain connects TRBV24-1 to TRBJ2-3; D is ambiguous. Between the trimmed V and J ends, which lost 3 bases and 0 bases, there was a span of 12 bases. The germline CDR1 and CDR2 sequences are KGHDR and SFDVKD. This CDR3 contains 16 residues. The CDR3 loop is CATSDRSGDSTDTQYF. In nucleotides, the CDR3 is TGTGCCACCAGTGATAGGTCAGGAGACAGCACAGATACGCAGTATTTT.

This chain connects TRBV30 to TRBJ1-1, with 11 bases matching TRBD1. The junction had 9 bases not matched to a gene; V was cut back by 2 bases and J by 1 base. Germline CDR1 is GTSNPN and CDR2 is SVGIG (reference sequence). The CDR3 runs 17 residues. The CDR3 region is CAWSSFGDRGSNTEAFF. The CDR3 coding sequence is TGTGCCTGGAGTTCGTTTGGGGACAGGGGGTCGAACACTGAAGCTTTCTTT.

The V gene is TRBV20-1, the J gene TRBJ2-4; D ambiguous. Germline CDR1 DFQATT, CDR2 SNEGSKA (reference sequence). V dropped 6 bases and J dropped 1 base, with 16 bases sitting between them. This CDR3 has 15 amino acids. CDR3 region: CSAQDLANAKNIQYF. The CDR3 DNA follows: TGCAGTGCCCAGGACCTTGCTAACGCCAAAAACATTCAGTACTTC.

This rearrangement joins TRBV28 to TRBJ1-3, with 9 nucleotides matching TRBD1. CDR3 length equals 15 residues. V was clipped by 5 bases and J by 6 bases; unmatched bases: 8. CDR1 MDHEN and CDR2 SYDVKM come from the germline V gene. The CDR3 region is CASSPRTGGVNTIYF. DNA for the CDR3: TGTGCCAGCAGTCCCCGAACAGGGGGCGTAAACACCATATATTTT. Combining the CDR3 with reference TRBV28 and TRBJ1-3 gives the whole variable domain DVKVTQSSRYLVKRTGEKVFLECVQDMDHENMFWYRQDPGLGLRLIYFSYDVKMKEKGDIPEGYSVSREKKERFSLILESASTNQTSMYLCASSPRTGGVNTIYFGEGSWLTVV.

The V call is TRBV20-1, the J call TRBJ1-5; D gene unclear. The CDR3 covers 12 residues. Deletions cut 0 bases from V and 7 bases from J, with 7 bases between. Germline V gene data show CDR1 as DFQATT and CDR2 as SNEGSKA (reference sequence). Written as DNA, the CDR3 is TGCAGTGCTAGAGAGGGAGGACAGCCCCAGCATTTT. This sequence encodes CSAREGGQPQHF.

This clonotype was seen only a few times. The chain uses TRBV4-1 and TRBJ1-1; 10 bases are a match to TRBD1. CDR1 and CDR2 from the germline V gene are MGHRA and YSYEKL. The CDR3 totals 17 residues. V dropped 1 base and J dropped 0; count of bases not matched to a gene: 5. In nucleotides, the CDR3 is TGCGCCAGCAGCCAAGCCCCGGGACAGGGGATGAACACTGAAGCTTTCTTT. Protein: CASSQAPGQGMNTEAFF.

In its sample, this clonotype was seen a few times. The chain uses TRBV29-1 and TRBJ2-7; 8 bases are shared with TRBD2. There are 12 residues in the CDR3. CDR1 SQVTM and CDR2 ANQGSEA come from the germline V gene. The V and J ends lost 7 bases and 2 bases, in that order; junction bases with no gene match: 4. The CDR3 here is CSAGGGAYEQYF. CDR3 nucleotides: TGCAGCGCCGGGGGGGGAGCCTACGAGCAGTACTTC.

This clonotype appeared a few times. This chain connects TRBV20-1 to TRBJ2-7; D is uncertain. The length of the CDR3 is 11 residues. CDR1 DFQATT and CDR2 SNEGSKA come from the germline V gene (reference sequence). The V gene lost 3 bases and the J gene lost 5 bases, with 8 bases spanning the gap. CDR3 coding DNA: TGCAGTGCTAGCGACCTTAACGAGCAGTACTTC. The encoded protein is CSASDLNEQYF.

The chain carries TRBV6-5 and TRBJ1-1; 12 bases fit TRBD1. With 5 bases clipped from V and 7 bases from J, the junction kept 5 bases outside the gene matches. Germline CDR1 reads MNHEY; CDR2 reads SVGAGI. This CDR3 is 14 amino acids long. The CDR3 nucleotides are TGTGCCAGCAGTCCCGGGACAGGGGGCGGTGAAGCTTTCTTT. Amino acid sequence: CASSPGTGGGEAFF.

This clonotype was seen a few times. The chain employs TRBV20-1 and TRBJ2-7, with D maybe TRBD1 (6 bases). The ends were cut back, 5 bases at V and 0 bases at J, with 14 bases in the middle. The CDR3 extends over 14 amino acids. Per the germline V gene, CDR1 is DFQATT and CDR2 is SNEGSKA (reference sequence). For the CDR3, the DNA is TGCAGTGCTCCACAGACAGGATTCTCCTACGAGCAGTACTTC. Residues: CSAPQTGFSYEQYF.

The chain carries TRBV6-1 and TRBJ2-7, with 8 bases matching TRBD1. This CDR3 region has 15 residues. Germline V lookup: CDR1 MNHNS, CDR2 SASEGT. The V segment lost 6 bases and the J segment 2 bases; nucleotides outside the gene matches: 9. The CDR3: CASREQGDLTYEQYF. CDR3 DNA: TGTGCCAGCAGGGAACAGGGGGACCTAACCTACGAGCAGTACTTC.

This clonotype was picked up a small number of times. This sequence joins TRBV3-1 and TRBJ2-2; no firm D call. In germline, CDR1 is LGHDT, CDR2 YNNKEL (reference sequence). The CDR3 is 16 residues long. The V and J ends lost 4 bases and 0 bases respectively, with 12 bases between them. In nucleotides, the CDR3 is TGTGCCAGCAGCCCCCTCGCCTCCACGAACACCGGGGAGCTGTTTTTT. This translates into CASSPLASTNTGELFF.

The CDR3 nucleotides are TGTGCCAGCAGGGTCCTAGCGGGAGTCTACGAGCAGTACTTC. Protein product: CASRVLAGVYEQYF. The chain couples TRBV2 to TRBJ2-5; 10 bases are a match to TRBD2. Judging by the DNA end, TRBJ2-7 fits better; the J call may be wrong. The CDR3 sequence is 14 residues long. Germline CDR1 and CDR2: SNHLY and FYNNEI.

The V gene is TRBV4-3, the J gene TRBJ2-1, with 12 bases identical to TRBD2. The CDR3 has 18 residues. The germline V gene has CDR1 LGHNA and CDR2 YSLEER. V shed 0 bases and J 2 bases; nucleotides not matched to a gene: 5. The CDR3: CASSQDRTSGATYNEQFF. The CDR3 DNA reads as TGCGCCAGCAGCCAAGATCGGACTAGCGGGGCCACCTACAATGAGCAGTTCTTC.

The gene calls are TRBV7-2 and TRBJ1-2; D ambiguous. There are 15 residues in the CDR3. V was cut by 1 base and J by 4 bases, with 13 bases left in between. The germline gives CDR1 SGHTA, CDR2 FQGNSA. CDR3 loop: CASSLEGGWSYGYTF. The CDR3 DNA is TGTGCCAGCAGCTTAGAAGGTGGTTGGAGCTATGGCTACACCTTC.

The V call is TRBV20-1, the J call TRBJ2-1, with 9 bases that match TRBD2. The V segment lost 6 bases and the J segment 8 bases; nucleotides outside the gene matches: 8. There are 13 residues in the CDR3. CDR1 DFQATT and CDR2 SNEGSKA come from the germline V gene (reference sequence). Here the CDR3 DNA reads TGCAGTGCGCCGGGACTAGCTACATATGAGCAGTTCTTC. It translates to CSAPGLATYEQFF.

The gene calls are TRBV6-6 and TRBJ1-1; 7 bases match TRBD1. J gave up 0 bases and V 2 bases, and 3 bases lay outside the gene matches. There are 15 residues in the CDR3. Germline CDR1 and CDR2: MNHNY and SVGAGI (reference sequence). The CDR3 DNA follows: TGTGCCAGCAGTTACACAGGGGATTTGAACACTGAAGCTTTCTTT. Protein sequence: CASSYTGDLNTEAFF.

This sequence joins TRBV15 and TRBJ2-7; D possibly corresponds to TRBD1 (6 bases). Germline V lookup: CDR1 LNHNV, CDR2 YYDKDF (reference sequence). Trimming took off 9 bases at V and 2 bases at J, with 17 bases between the two ends. The CDR3 extends over 14 amino acids. The CDR3 bases are TGTGCCACTAGCCTAAAAAGACAGGCCTACGAGCAGTACTTC. It encodes CATSLKRQAYEQYF.

The chain combines TRBV20-1 with TRBJ2-2, with D perhaps matching TRBD1 (6 bases). V lost 4 bases to trimming and J lost 3 bases, with 15 bases between them. The CDR3 extends over 15 amino acids. CDR1 and CDR2 (germline): DFQATT, SNEGSKA (reference sequence). This CDR3 reads CSAIRDMGYTGELFF. Written as DNA, the CDR3 is TGCAGTGCTATCCGGGACATGGGGTACACCGGGGAGCTGTTTTTT.

The chain combines TRBV2 with TRBJ2-3; D may be TRBD2 (5 bases). This CDR3 contains 15 residues. Trimming stripped 6 bases from V and 0 bases from J, with 13 bases between. Germline values: CDR1 SNHLY, CDR2 FYNNEI. DNA for the CDR3: TGTGCCAGCAGCCGAGGGTGGACTAGCACAGATACGCAGTATTTT. The encoded protein is CASSRGWTSTDTQYF.